Listed here are 27 T cell receptor beta chains from one sample, sequenced in a study of cytomegalovirus exposure and HLA in healthy donors. Both 60 Vbeta primers and 13 Jbeta primers went into the PCR. TCRdb's table, derived via immunoSEQ multiplex PCR, lists solely in-frame clones and lacks some. Counted here are over 65,000 clones, around 75% occurring once; the ten biggest clones make up approximately 14%. Sequenced input: PBMCs. The receptors come from a woman aged 40 to 55 in good health and CMV-seropositive.

The chain links TRBV6-5 to TRBJ2-1; 8 nucleotides agree with TRBD2. CDR1 and CDR2 (germline): MNHEY, SVGAGI. CDR3 length: 15 amino acids. V gave up 7 bases and J gave up 7 bases; unmatched junction bases: 12. CDR3 residues: CASTPLAAGINEQFF. The CDR3 bases are TGTGCCAGCACCCCACTAGCGGCCGGGATAAATGAGCAGTTCTTC.

The chain carries TRBV30 and TRBJ1-4; perhaps TRBD1 as D (5 bases). Deletions cut 0 bases from V and 8 bases from J, with 22 bases between. This CDR3 comprises 17 residues. The germline V gene has CDR1 GTSNPN and CDR2 SVGIG (reference sequence). For the CDR3, the DNA is TGTGCCTGGAGTGTACTATTGGCTGTCAGGGTAGGCGAAAAACTGTTTTTT. Protein sequence: CAWSVLLAVRVGEKLFF.

V gene TRBV2 combines with J gene TRBJ1-5; TRBD1 is a possible D gene (5 bases). The CDR3 has 13 residues. Germline V gene lookup returns CDR1 SNHLY and CDR2 FYNNEI. The V end was cut by 7 bases, the J end by 5 bases, with 12 bases between. The CDR3 DNA is TGTGCCAGCACCTACAGGAGGGATCAGCCCCAGCATTTT. Translating it yields CASTYRRDQPQHF. Full variable domain (remainder filled in from reference TRBV2 and TRBJ1-5): EPEVTQTPSHQVTQMGQEVILRCVPISNHLYFYWYRQILGQKVEFLVSFYNNEISEKSEIFDDQFSVERPDGSNFTLKIRSTKLEDSAMYFCASTYRRDQPQHFGDGTRLSIL.

The V call is TRBV19, the J call TRBJ1-1; TRBD1 matches at 7 bases. The CDR3 has 13 amino acids. V shed 3 bases, J shed 3 bases, and the junction held 1 base outside the gene matches. Germline CDR1 and CDR2: LNHDA and SQIVND (reference sequence). The CDR3 protein is CASSIDRDTEAFF. The CDR3 region has the DNA TGTGCCAGTAGTATCGACAGGGACACTGAAGCTTTCTTT.

This clone was seen once. The chain has TRBV27 and TRBJ2-7; a possible D gene is TRBD1 (7 bases). V lost 3 bases, J lost 4 bases, and 13 bases lay in between. CDR3 length: 14 residues. Germline values: CDR1 MNHEY, CDR2 SMNVEV (reference sequence). CDR3 in DNA: TGTGCCAGCAGTTTCGGGCAGGGGGGATACGAGCAGTACTTC. Translation gives CASSFGQGGYEQYF.

This chain joins TRBV28 and TRBJ1-2, with D unresolved. V was clipped by 3 bases and J by 3 bases, with 8 bases between them. Germline lookup yields CDR1 MDHEN and CDR2 SYDVKM. The CDR3 length is 13 residues. CDR3 sequence reads: CASSFGVDYGYTF. The DNA of the CDR3 is TGTGCCAGCAGTTTCGGGGTCGACTATGGCTACACCTTC.

This clone was seen just once. The V call is TRBV19, the J call TRBJ2-3, with 9 bases identical to TRBD1. V gave up 2 bases and J gave up 0 bases; unmatched junction bases: 3. Per germline, CDR1 LNHDA and CDR2 SQIVND (reference sequence). CDR3 size: 16 residues. CDR3 in amino acids: CASSIRTGASTDTQYF. The CDR3 DNA reads TGTGCCAGTAGTATAAGGACAGGGGCCAGCACAGATACGCAGTATTTT.

The chain is built from TRBV28 and TRBJ2-2; 8 bases are a match to TRBD2. The length of the CDR3 is 17 residues. The germline V gene encodes CDR1 MDHEN and CDR2 SYDVKM. Trimming removed 6 bases from V and 0 bases from J; junction bases left unmatched: 9. The CDR3 region has the DNA TGTGCCAGCAGCCAAGGACTAGCTCGATCGAACACCGGGGAGCTGTTTTTT. The encoded protein is CASSQGLARSNTGELFF.

This clone was observed a handful of times. The chain employs TRBV2 and TRBJ1-3; D ambiguous. Trimming cost V 4 bases and J 0 bases, with 7 bases left between them. Germline lookup yields CDR1 SNHLY and CDR2 FYNNEI. The length of the CDR3 is 14 residues. The CDR3 coding sequence is TGTGCCAGCAGTGGTAGACTCTCTGGAAACACCATATATTTT. This codes for CASSGRLSGNTIYF. Together with reference TRBV2 and TRBJ1-3, the CDR3 gives the full variable domain: EPEVTQTPSHQVTQMGQEVILRCVPISNHLYFYWYRQILGQKVEFLVSFYNNEISEKSEIFDDQFSVERPDGSNFTLKIRSTKLEDSAMYFCASSGRLSGNTIYFGEGSWLTVV.

The chain is built from TRBV5-6 and TRBJ1-6, with 8 bases aligning to TRBD1. Germline-derived CDR1 and CDR2 are SGHDT and YYEEEE. The V gene end was trimmed by 1 base and the J gene end by 10 bases; junction bases not matched to a gene: 4. This CDR3 has 14 residues. The CDR3 protein is CASSLQGAGSPLHF. The DNA for the CDR3 is TGTGCCAGCAGCTTGCAGGGGGCAGGATCACCCCTCCACTTT.

The chain joins TRBV5-1 to TRBJ1-1; D gene unclear. The CDR3 loop spans 15 amino acids. Germline CDR1 and CDR2: SGHRS and YFSETQ. The germline V and J ends were trimmed by 0 bases and 1 base, with 10 bases remaining between them. CDR3 DNA: TGCGCCAGCAGCTTGGTTCCAGAGGGGAACACTGAAGCTTTCTTT. Translating it yields CASSLVPEGNTEAFF.

V usage is TRBV15 and J usage is TRBJ1-2, with D perhaps TRBD1 (5 bases). The germline V gene encodes CDR1 LNHNV and CDR2 YYDKDF (reference sequence). The CDR3 sequence is 15 residues long. The V end lost 7 bases, the J end lost 4 bases, and 19 bases lay between the germline ends. CDR3 DNA sequence: TGTGCCACCACCCCGGGACTTTCCAGAGGCTATGGCTACACCTTC. It encodes CATTPGLSRGYGYTF.

The rearrangement joins TRBV21-1 to TRBJ1-2. TRBV21-1 is a documented pseudogene. The CDR3 sequence is 15 residues long. Here the CDR3 reads CASSKLPLEGNGYTF. The CDR3 DNA is TGTGCCAGCAGCAAACTCCCACTCGAGGGAAATGGCTACACCTTC.

The chain employs TRBV4-1 and TRBJ1-5; possible D gene TRBD1, 5 bases. Germline V gene data show CDR1 as MGHRA and CDR2 as YSYEKL. This CDR3 is built from 18 residues. Trimming shortened V by 0 bases and J by 4 bases, and 19 bases separated the two germline ends. For the CDR3, the DNA is TGCGCCAGCAGCCAAGAACGGGCCAGGGAAGGTTGGAATCAGCCCCAGCATTTT. Translated: CASSQERAREGWNQPQHF.

This clone was found once. V gene TRBV5-1 combines with J gene TRBJ1-2; D is unresolved. This CDR3 contains 12 residues. Between the trimmed V and J ends, which lost 7 bases and 5 bases, there was a span of 12 bases. Germline assignment: CDR1 SGHRS and CDR2 YFSETQ. The CDR3 region is CASAAERYGYTF. CDR3 nucleotide sequence: TGCGCCAGCGCCGCGGAAAGGTATGGCTACACCTTC.

J is TRBJ2-2 and V is TRBV9, with TRBD2 identical over 7 bases. The V and J ends lost 4 bases and 0 bases, in that order; junction bases with no gene match: 6. The CDR3 sequence is 16 residues long. Germline lookup yields CDR1 SGDLS and CDR2 YYNGEE. CDR3 region: CASSTRGDANTGELFF. CDR3 nucleotide sequence: TGTGCCAGCAGCACCCGGGGGGACGCGAACACCGGGGAGCTGTTTTTT.

The gene calls are TRBV5-6 and TRBJ2-7, with D uncertain. Germline-derived CDR1 and CDR2 are SGHDT and YYEEEE. CDR3 length: 15 residues. Trimming shortened V by 6 bases and J by 6 bases, and 22 bases separated the two germline ends. Written as DNA, the CDR3 is TGTGCCAGCAACCCGTTCAGATCACGACGCGGCGAGCAGTACTTC. Translation: CASNPFRSRRGEQYF.

The genes are TRBV9 and TRBJ2-7; D perhaps matches TRBD1 (6 bases). The CDR3 length is 14 residues. Germline values: CDR1 SGDLS, CDR2 YYNGEE. Trimming took 0 bases from V and 7 from J, leaving 14 bases between them. The CDR3 DNA reads as TGTGCCAGCAGCGTAGGAACAGGGAGAGGGGAGCAGTACTTC. Its translation is CASSVGTGRGEQYF.

The chain uses TRBV4-2 and TRBJ2-1; no clear D gene. V was pared by 1 base and J by 7 bases, with 14 bases between. Germline CDR1 is LGHNA and CDR2 is YNFKEQ. This CDR3 is built from 15 residues. CDR3 residues: CASSQGALKGNEQFF. CDR3 DNA sequence: TGTGCCAGCAGCCAAGGGGCCTTAAAAGGAAATGAGCAGTTCTTC.

This clone was found once. The J gene is TRBJ1-4, the V gene TRBV4-2; 7 nucleotides line up with TRBD1. V was pared by 4 bases and J by 0 bases, with 2 bases of the junction left unmatched. CDR3 size: 15 residues. CDR1 LGHNA and CDR2 YNFKEQ come from the germline V gene. CDR3 sequence: CASSRDRATNEKLFF. CDR3 coding DNA: TGTGCCAGCAGCCGGGACAGAGCAACTAATGAAAAACTGTTTTTT.

On this clone itself: The junction does not match germline at one end; this may be a read error. The rearrangement uses TRBV7-7 and TRBJ2-1; maybe TRBD2 (5 bases). Germline V gives CDR1 SSHAT, CDR2 FNYEAQ (reference sequence). The CDR3 contains 15 residues. The CDR3 loop reads CASSLVDSPSNEQFF. For the CDR3, the DNA is TGTGCTAGCAGCTTAGTGGACTCGCCGTCAAATGAGCAGTTCTTC.

This rearrangement joins TRBV27 to TRBJ2-7; TRBD2 matches at 9 bases. V was pared by 2 bases and J by 4 bases, with 3 bases of the junction left unmatched. The CDR3 loop spans 14 amino acids. Looked up from germline, CDR1 is MNHEY and CDR2 is SMNVEV (reference sequence). The CDR3 DNA reads as TGTGCCAGCAGTTTAGTAGCGGGAGTTTACGAGCAGTACTTC. This sequence encodes CASSLVAGVYEQYF.

The V gene is TRBV7-2, the J gene TRBJ2-2, with 11 nucleotides matching TRBD2. The J segment lost 6 bases and the V segment lost 4 bases, leaving 16 bases of the junction unmatched. The V gene's germline CDR1 is SGHTA and CDR2 FQGNSA. There are 19 residues in the CDR3. The chain's CDR3 is CASSSRSISGRALSGELFF. The CDR3 DNA sequence: TGTGCCAGCAGCTCGAGATCGATTAGCGGGAGGGCCTTGTCCGGGGAGCTGTTTTTT. Variable domain in full (rest from reference TRBV7-2 and TRBJ2-2): GAGVSQSPSNKVTEKGKDVELRCDPISGHTALYWYRQSLGQGLEFLIYFQGNSAPDKSGLPSDRFSAERTGGSVSTLTIQRTQQEDSAVYLCASSSRSISGRALSGELFFGEGSRLTVL.

This chain uses TRBV4-2 with TRBJ1-2, with D unclear. The V end was cut by 0 bases, the J end by 4 bases, with 12 bases between. CDR1 and CDR2 (germline): LGHNA, YNFKEQ. This CDR3 spans 15 amino acids. The CDR3 DNA reads as TGTGCCAGCAGCCAAGATCAGGCCTATCGCTATGGCTACACCTTC. Amino acids: CASSQDQAYRYGYTF.

This clone was detected only once. J is TRBJ1-2 and V is TRBV29-1, with unresolved D. Trimming left V 7 bases short and J 7 bases short, with 13 bases between. CDR1 is SQVTM, CDR2 ANQGSEA, per germline. This CDR3 contains 11 residues. CDR3 loop: CSESPMAGYTF. CDR3 DNA sequence: TGCAGCGAGTCACCCATGGCTGGCTACACCTTC.

The chain is built from TRBV5-6 and TRBJ1-4, with D possibly matching TRBD1 (6 bases). This CDR3 is built from 13 residues. V lost 0 bases and J 8 bases, leaving 8 bases between the germline ends. CDR1 is SGHDT, CDR2 YYEEEE, per germline. CDR3 nucleotides: TGTGCCAGCAGCTTGGGACAGGTCGAAAAACTGTTTTTT. Residues: CASSLGQVEKLFF.

This clone was seen a single time. V usage is TRBV30 and J usage is TRBJ1-4, with D maybe TRBD1 (6 bases). V was cut by 1 base and J by 4 bases, with 13 bases left in between. The CDR3 runs 15 residues. From germline, CDR1 is GTSNPN and CDR2 SVGIG (reference sequence). The CDR3 DNA reads TGTGCCTGGAGTGCGTCTCGAGGGGGTAATGAAAAACTGTTTTTT. It is translated as CAWSASRGGNEKLFF.